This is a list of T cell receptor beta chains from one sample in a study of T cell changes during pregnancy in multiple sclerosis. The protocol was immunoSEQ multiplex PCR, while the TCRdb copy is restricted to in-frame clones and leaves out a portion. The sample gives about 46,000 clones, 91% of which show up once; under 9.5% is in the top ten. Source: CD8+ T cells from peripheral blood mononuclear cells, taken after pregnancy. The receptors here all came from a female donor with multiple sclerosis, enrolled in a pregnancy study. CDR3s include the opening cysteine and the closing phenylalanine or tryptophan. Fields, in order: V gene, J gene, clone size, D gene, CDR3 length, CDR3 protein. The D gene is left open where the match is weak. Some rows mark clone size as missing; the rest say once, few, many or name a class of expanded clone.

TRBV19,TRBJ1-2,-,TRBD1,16,CASSLLNRGRVYGYTF
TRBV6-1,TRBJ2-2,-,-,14,CASSEGVTPGELFF
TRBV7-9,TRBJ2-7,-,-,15,CASSLSQGRDYEQYF
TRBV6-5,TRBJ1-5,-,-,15,CASSWGPGENQPQHF
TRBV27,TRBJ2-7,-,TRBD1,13,CASSPTGSYEQYF
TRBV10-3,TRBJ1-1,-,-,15,CAITQGGLANTEAFF
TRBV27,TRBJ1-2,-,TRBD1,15,CASSLTPGTGQGYTF
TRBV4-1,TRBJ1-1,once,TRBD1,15,CASSQEVRGETEAFF
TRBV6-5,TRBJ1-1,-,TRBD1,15,CASSSYTGTGAEAFF
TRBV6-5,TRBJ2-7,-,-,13,CASSYPGYYEQYF
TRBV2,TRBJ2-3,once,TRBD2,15,CASRTSGSSTDTQYF
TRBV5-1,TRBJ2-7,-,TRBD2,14,CASRSPSGAYEQYF
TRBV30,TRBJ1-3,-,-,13,CAWSPISGNTIYF
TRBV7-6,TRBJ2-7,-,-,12,CASSLGSYEQYF
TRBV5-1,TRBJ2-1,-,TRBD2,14,CASSPAGGYNEQFF
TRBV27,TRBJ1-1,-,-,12,CASSLTGTEAFF
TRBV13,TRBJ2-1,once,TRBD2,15,CASSFREEGYNEQFF
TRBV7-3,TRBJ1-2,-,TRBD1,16,CASSLTAQGISDGYTF
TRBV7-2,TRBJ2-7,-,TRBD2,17,CASSPGLAGSRSYEQYF
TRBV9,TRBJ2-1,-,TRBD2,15,CASSVVGLGYNEQFF
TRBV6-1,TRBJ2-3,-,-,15,CASSELGQTTDTQYF
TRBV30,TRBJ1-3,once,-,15,CAWNSGHGPGNTIYF
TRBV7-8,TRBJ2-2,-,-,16,CASSLGDTGRTGELFF
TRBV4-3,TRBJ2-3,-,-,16,CASSQGRGLSTDTQYF
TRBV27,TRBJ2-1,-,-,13,CASGDMGYNEQFF
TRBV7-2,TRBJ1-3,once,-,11,CANFLGNTIYF
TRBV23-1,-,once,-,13,CASSQSKCYEQYF
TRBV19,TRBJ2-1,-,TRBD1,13,CASSYSLTGERFF
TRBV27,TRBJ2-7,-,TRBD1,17,CASSSIQGQGDPYEQYF
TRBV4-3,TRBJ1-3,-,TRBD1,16,CASSPGQGILGNTIYF
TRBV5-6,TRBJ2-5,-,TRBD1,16,CASSRTDRGLTETQYF
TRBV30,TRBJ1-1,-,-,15,CAWSYKAGYLSEAFF
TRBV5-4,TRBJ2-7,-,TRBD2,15,CASSLAGGGSYEQYF
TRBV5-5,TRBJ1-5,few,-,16,CASSLVGGDTNQPQHF
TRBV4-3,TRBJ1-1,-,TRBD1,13,CASRTGSNTEAFF
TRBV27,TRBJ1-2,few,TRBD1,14,CASSKTGNFYGYTF
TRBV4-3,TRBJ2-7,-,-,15,CASSQFNSPSSEQYF
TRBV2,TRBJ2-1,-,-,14,CASSPDINYNEQFF
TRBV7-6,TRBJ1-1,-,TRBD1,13,CASSTGQGTEAFF
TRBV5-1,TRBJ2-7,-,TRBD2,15,CASSLERLASKEQYF
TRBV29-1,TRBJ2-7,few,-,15,CSVEDLTGNSYEQYF
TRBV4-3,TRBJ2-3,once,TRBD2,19,CASSQDRLAGAFFMDTQYF
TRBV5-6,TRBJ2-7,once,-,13,CASSFTPSYEQYF
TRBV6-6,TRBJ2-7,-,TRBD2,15,CASSYKSSGAYEQYF
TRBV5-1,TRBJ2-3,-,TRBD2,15,CASSYLAGRTDTQYF
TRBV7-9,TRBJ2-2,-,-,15,CASSLGEPNTGELFF
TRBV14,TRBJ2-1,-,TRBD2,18,CASSQPSYTSGGPDEQFF
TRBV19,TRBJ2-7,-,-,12,CATHGRGYEQYF
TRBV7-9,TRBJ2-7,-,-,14,CASSSTPLTYEQYF
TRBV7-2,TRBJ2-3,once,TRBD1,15,CASSPGTGALDTQYF
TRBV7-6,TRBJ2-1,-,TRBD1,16,CASSLKGQGNYNEQFF
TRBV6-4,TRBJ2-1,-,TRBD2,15,CASSEVAGEHNEQFF